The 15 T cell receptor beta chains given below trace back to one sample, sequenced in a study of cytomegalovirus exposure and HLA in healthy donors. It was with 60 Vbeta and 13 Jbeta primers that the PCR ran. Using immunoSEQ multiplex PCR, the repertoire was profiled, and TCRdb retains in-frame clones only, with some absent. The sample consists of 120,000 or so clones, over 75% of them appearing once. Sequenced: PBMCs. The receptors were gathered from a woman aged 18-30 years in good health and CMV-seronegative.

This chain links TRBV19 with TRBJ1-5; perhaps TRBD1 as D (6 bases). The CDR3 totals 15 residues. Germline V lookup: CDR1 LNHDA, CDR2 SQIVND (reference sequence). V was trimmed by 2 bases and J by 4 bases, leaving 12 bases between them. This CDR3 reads CASSIRSGANQPQHF. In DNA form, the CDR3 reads TGTGCCAGTAGTATACGGTCAGGGGCAAATCAGCCCCAGCATTTT.

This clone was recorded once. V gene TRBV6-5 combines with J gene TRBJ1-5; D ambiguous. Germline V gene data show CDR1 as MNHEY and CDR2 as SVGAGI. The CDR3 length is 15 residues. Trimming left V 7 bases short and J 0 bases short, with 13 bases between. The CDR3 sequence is CASNRAYDSNQPQHF. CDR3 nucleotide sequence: TGTGCCAGCAACCGCGCTTATGATAGCAATCAGCCCCAGCATTTT.

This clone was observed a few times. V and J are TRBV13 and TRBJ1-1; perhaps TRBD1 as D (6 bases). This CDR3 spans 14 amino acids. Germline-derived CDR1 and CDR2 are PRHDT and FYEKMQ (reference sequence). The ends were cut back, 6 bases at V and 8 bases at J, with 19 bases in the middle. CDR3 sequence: CASSDRMGQDEAFF. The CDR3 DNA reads TGTGCCAGCAGTGACAGGATGGGACAAGACGAAGCTTTCTTT.

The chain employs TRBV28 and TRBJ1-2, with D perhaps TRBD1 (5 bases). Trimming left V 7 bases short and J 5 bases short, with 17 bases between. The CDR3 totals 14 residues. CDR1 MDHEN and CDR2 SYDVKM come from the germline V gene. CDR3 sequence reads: CASKGRVELYGYTF. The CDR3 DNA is TGTGCCAGCAAGGGCAGGGTGGAGTTATATGGCTACACCTTC.

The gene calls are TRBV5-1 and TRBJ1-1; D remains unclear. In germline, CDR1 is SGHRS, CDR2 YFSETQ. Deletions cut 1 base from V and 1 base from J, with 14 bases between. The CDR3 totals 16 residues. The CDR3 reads CASSLFLRTENTEAFF. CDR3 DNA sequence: TGCGCCAGCAGCTTGTTCCTGCGTACTGAGAACACTGAAGCTTTCTTT.

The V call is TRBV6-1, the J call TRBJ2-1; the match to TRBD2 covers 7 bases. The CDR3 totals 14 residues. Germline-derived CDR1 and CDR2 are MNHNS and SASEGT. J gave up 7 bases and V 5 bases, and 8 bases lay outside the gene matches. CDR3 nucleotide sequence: TGTGCCAGCAGTCCCCGGGGAGGGCCTAATGAGCAGTTCTTC. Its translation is CASSPRGGPNEQFF.

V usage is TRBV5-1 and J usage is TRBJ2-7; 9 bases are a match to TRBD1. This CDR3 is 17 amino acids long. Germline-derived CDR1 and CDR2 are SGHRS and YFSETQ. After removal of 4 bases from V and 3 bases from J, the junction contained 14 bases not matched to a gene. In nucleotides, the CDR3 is TGCGCCAGCAGCAAAGGGACAGGGAAGAGGGATAACTACGAGCAGTACTTC. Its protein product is CASSKGTGKRDNYEQYF. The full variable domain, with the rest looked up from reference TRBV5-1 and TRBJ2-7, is KAGVTQTPRYLIKTRGQQVTLSCSPISGHRSVSWYQQTPGQGLQFLFEYFSETQRNKGNFPGRFSGRQFSNSRSEMNVSTLELGDSALYLCASSKGTGKRDNYEQYFGPGTRLTVT.

This chain's CDR3 is CASKREGYGYTF. The CDR3 coding sequence is TGTGCCAGCAAAAGGGAGGGGTATGGCTACACCTTC. The V gene is TRBV2, the J gene TRBJ1-2, with D possibly matching TRBD1 (5 bases). Germline-derived CDR1 and CDR2 are SNHLY and FYNNEI. Between the trimmed V and J ends, which lost 7 bases and 5 bases, there was a span of 11 bases. The CDR3 runs to 12 residues.

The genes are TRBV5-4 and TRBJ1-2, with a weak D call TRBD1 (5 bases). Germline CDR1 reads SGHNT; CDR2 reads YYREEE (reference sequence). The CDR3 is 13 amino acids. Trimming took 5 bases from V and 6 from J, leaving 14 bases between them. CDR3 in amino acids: CASSTRVSNGYTF. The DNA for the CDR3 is TGTGCCAGCAGTACCAGGGTGTCCAATGGCTACACCTTC. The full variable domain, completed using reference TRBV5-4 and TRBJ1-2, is ETGVTQSPTHLIKTRGQQVTLRCSSQSGHNTVSWYQQALGQGPQFIFQYYREEENGRGNFPPRFSGLQFPNYSSELNVNALELDDSALYLCASSTRVSNGYTFGSGTRLTVV.

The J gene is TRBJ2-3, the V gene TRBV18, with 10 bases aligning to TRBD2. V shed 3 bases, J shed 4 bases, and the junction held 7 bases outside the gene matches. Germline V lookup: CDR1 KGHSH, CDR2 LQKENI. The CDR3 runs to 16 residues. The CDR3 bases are TGTGCCAGCTCACCCCTAGGGAGCGGGGGGGCAGATACGCAGTATTTT. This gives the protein CASSPLGSGGADTQYF.

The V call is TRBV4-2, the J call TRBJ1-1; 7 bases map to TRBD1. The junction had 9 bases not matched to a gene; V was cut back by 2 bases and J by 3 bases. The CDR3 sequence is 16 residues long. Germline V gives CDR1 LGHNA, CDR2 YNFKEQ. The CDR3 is CASSQSTGARDTEAFF. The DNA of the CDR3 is TGTGCCAGCAGCCAATCCACAGGGGCGAGGGACACTGAAGCTTTCTTT.

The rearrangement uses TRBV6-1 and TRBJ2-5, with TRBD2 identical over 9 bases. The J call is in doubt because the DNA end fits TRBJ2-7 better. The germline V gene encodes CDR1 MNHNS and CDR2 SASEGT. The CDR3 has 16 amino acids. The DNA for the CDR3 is TGTGCCAGCAGTGAAGATGATAGCGGGAGTTTCTACGAGCAGTACTTC. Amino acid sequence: CASSEDDSGSFYEQYF.

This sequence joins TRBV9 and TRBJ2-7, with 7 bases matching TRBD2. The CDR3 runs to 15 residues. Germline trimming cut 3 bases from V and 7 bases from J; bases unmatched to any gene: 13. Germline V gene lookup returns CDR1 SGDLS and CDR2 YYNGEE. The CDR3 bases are TGTGCCAGCAGCGGGGGGGTGGGAGGGGAAGAAGAGCAGTACTTC. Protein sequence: CASSGGVGGEEEQYF.

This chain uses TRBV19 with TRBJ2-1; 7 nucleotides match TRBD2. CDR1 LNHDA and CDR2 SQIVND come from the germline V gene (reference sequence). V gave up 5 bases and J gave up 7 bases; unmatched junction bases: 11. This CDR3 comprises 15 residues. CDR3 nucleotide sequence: TGTGCCAGTAGTCCCCGGAGGAGCGGGGTGAATGAGCAGTTCTTC. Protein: CASSPRRSGVNEQFF. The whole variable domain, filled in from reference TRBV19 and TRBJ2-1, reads DGGITQSPKYLFRKEGQNVTLSCEQNLNHDAMYWYRQDPGQGLRLIYYSQIVNDFQKGDIAEGYSVSREKKESFPLTVTSAQKNPTAFYLCASSPRRSGVNEQFFGPGTRLTVL.

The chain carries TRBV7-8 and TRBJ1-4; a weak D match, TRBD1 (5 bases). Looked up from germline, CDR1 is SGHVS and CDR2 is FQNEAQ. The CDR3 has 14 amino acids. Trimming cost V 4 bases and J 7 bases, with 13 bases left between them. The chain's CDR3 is CASSSGQILEKLFF. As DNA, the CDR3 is TGTGCCAGCAGCTCCGGACAAATACTTGAAAAACTGTTTTTT.